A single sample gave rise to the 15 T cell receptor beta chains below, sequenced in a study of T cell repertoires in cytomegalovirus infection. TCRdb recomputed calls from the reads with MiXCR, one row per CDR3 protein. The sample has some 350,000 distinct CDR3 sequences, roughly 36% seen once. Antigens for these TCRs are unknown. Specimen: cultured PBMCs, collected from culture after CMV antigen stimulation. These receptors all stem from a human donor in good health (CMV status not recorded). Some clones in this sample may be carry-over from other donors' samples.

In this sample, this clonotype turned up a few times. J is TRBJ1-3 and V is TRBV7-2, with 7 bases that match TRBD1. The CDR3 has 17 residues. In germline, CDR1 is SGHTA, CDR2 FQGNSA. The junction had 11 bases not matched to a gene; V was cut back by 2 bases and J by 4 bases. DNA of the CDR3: TGTGCCAGCAGCTTACGCCCGGTGACAGGGAGGGGAAACACCATATATTTT. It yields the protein CASSLRPVTGRGNTIYF.

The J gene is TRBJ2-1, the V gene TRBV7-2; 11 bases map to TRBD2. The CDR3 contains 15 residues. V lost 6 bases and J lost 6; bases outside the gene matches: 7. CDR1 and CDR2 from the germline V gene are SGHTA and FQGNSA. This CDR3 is CASSYTSGSRNEQFF. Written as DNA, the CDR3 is TGTGCCAGCAGTTATACTAGCGGGAGTCGCAATGAGCAGTTCTTC.

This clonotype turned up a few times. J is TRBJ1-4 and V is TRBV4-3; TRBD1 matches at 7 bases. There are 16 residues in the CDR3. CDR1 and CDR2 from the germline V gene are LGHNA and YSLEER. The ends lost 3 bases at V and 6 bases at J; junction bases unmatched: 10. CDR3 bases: TGCGCCAGCAGCCAGTATACAGGGGCCCTCGATGAAAAACTGTTTTTT. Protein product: CASSQYTGALDEKLFF.

The CDR3: CASSQAWGQSGYGYTF. CDR3 bases: TGCGCCAGCAGCCAAGCTTGGGGGCAGTCAGGCTATGGCTACACCTTC. The V gene is TRBV4-3, the J gene TRBJ1-2; D might be TRBD1 (6 bases). This CDR3 contains 16 residues. The germline V gene has CDR1 LGHNA and CDR2 YSLEER. Trimming removed 1 base from V and 4 bases from J, with 16 bases in between.

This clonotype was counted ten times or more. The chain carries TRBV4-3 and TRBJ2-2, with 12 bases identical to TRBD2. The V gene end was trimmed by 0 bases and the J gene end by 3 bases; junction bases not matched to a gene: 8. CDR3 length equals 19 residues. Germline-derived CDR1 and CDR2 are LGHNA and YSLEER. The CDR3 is CASSQETSGSFWYTGELFF. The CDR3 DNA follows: TGCGCCAGCAGCCAAGAGACTAGCGGGAGTTTTTGGTACACCGGGGAGCTGTTTTTT.

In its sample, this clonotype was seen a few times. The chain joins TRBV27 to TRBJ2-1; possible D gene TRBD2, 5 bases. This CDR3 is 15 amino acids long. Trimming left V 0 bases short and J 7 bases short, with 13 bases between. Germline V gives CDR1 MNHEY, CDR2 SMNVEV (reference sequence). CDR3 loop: CASSLSHLASNEQFF. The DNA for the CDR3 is TGTGCCAGCAGTTTATCGCACCTAGCAAGTAATGAGCAGTTCTTC.

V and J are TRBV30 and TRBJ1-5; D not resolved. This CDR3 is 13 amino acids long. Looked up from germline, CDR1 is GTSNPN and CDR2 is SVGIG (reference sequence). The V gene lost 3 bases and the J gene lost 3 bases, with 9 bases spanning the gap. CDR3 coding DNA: TGTGCCTGGAGAGGCGGAGACAATCAGCCCCAGCATTTT. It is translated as CAWRGGDNQPQHF.

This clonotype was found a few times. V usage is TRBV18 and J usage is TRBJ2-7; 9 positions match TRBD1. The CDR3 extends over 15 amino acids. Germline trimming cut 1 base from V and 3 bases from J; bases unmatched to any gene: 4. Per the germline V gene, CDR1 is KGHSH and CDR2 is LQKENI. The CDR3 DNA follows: TGTGCCAGCTCACCACGGACAGGGGTTGGCTACGAGCAGTACGTC. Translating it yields CASSPRTGVGYEQYV.

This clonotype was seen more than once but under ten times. The CDR3 DNA reads TGTGCCAGCAGCTTAGTGAGGCTAGCGGTTAGCTCCTACAATGAGCAGTTCTTC. Its protein product is CASSLVRLAVSSYNEQFF. The chain joins TRBV13 to TRBJ2-1, with 7 bases fitting TRBD2. CDR3 length: 18 residues. After removal of 1 base from V and 0 bases from J, the junction contained 9 bases not matched to a gene. Germline CDR1 and CDR2: PRHDT and FYEKMQ (reference sequence).

In nucleotides, the CDR3 is TGTGCCAGCTCACCCCAAAACGCACTAGCGGGGATTCCCTACGAGCAGTACTTC. The encoded protein is CASSPQNALAGIPYEQYF. J is TRBJ2-7 and V is TRBV18, with TRBD2 identical over 10 bases. V shed 3 bases and J 2 bases; nucleotides not matched to a gene: 13. CDR1 is KGHSH, CDR2 LQKENI, per germline. This CDR3 comprises 18 residues.

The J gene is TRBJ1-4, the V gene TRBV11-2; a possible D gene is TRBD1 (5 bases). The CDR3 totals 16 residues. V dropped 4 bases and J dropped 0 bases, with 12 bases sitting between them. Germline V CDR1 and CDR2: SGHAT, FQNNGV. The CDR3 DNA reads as TGTGCCAGCAGCTCAACCAGGGTTACAACTAATGAAAAACTGTTTTTT. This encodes CASSSTRVTTNEKLFF.

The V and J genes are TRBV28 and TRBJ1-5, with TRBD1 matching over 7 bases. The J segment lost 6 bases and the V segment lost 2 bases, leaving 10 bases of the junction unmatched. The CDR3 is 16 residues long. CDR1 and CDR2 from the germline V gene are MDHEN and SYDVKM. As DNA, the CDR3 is TGTGCCAGCAGTTTACCAGGTGGGGCAGGGGGTCAGCCCCAGCATTTT. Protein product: CASSLPGGAGGQPQHF.

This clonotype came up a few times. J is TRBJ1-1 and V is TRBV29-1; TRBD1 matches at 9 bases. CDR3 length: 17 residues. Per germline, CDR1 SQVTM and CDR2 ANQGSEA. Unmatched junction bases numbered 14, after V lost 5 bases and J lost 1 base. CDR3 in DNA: TGCAGCGTTTTTATCACCGACAGGGGGTTTTGGAACACTGAAGCTTTCTTT. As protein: CSVFITDRGFWNTEAFF.

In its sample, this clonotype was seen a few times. CDR3 amino acids: CASSESRVAGEAFF. The CDR3 DNA reads as TGCGCCAGCAGTGAGTCGAGGGTGGCAGGTGAAGCTTTCTTT. J is TRBJ1-1 and V is TRBV10-2; D ambiguous. V was shortened by 0 bases and J by 7 bases, with 12 bases between the two germline ends. Germline CDR1 WSHSY, CDR2 SAAADI. CDR3 length: 14 amino acids.

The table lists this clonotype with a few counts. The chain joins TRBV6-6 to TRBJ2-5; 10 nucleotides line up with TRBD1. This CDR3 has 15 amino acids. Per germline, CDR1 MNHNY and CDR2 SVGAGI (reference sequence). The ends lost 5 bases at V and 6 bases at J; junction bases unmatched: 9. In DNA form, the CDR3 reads TGTGCCAGCAGTGGCGGGACAGGGGAAAGAAAGACCCAGTACTTC. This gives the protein CASSGGTGERKTQYF.